This T cell receptor beta chain is drawn from a study of control samples from healthy donors and cancer patients (dated by TCRdb to about 2020). The germline V gene (reference sequence) specifies SGHKS as CDR1 and YYEKEE as CDR2. The CDR3 measures 12 amino acids from cysteine to phenylalanine. Only the CDR3 DNA stays, 36 bases, in frame from base 1. The germline ends are 8 bases apart after V is trimmed by 0 bases and J by 8 bases. To prepare the library, the immunoSEQ multiplex PCR assay was applied. The source is immuneACCESS, and TCRdb retained only in-frame sequences with V and J called. Part of the clones is not carried over; for the studies checked, unresolved V genes explain less than half of this, and the remainder is unexplained. Recorded for this sample are approximately 97,000 clones; 85% of them occurred a single time. 15% to 20% of the sample goes to the ten largest clones. A word on this clone: Its antigen remains unidentified. The record has no base qualities; no much larger clone is one base away.

The chain links TRBV5-5 with TRBJ1-1; TRBD1 is possibly the D segment (6 matching bases). Material: blood. This receptor was identified in a man younger than 40 in good health. The CDR3 here reads CASSLGGPEAFF. The DNA sequence reads TGTGCCAGCAGCTTGGGGGGGCCAGAAGCTTTCTTT. This CDR3, with the reference TRBV5-5 and TRBJ1-1 proteins standing in past its ends, gives the full variable domain DAGVTQSPTHLIKTRGQQVTLRCSPISGHKSVSWYQQVLGQGPQFIFQYYEKEERGRGNFPDRFSARQFPNYSSELNVNALLLGDSALYLCASSLGGPEAFFGQGTRLTVV.